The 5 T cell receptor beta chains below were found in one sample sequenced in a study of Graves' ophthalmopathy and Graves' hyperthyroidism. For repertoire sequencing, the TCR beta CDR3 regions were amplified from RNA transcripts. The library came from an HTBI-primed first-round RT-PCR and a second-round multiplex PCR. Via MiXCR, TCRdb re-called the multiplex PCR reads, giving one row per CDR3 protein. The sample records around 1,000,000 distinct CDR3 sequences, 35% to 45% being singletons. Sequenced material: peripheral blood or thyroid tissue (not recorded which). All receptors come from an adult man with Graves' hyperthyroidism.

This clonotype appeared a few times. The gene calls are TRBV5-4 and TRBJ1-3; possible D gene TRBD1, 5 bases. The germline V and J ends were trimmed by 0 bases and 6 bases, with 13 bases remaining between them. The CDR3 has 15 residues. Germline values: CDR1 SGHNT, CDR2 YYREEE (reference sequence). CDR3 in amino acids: CASSLGTGGANTIYF. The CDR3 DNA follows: TGTGCCAGCAGCTTGGGGACCGGCGGGGCAAACACCATATATTTT.

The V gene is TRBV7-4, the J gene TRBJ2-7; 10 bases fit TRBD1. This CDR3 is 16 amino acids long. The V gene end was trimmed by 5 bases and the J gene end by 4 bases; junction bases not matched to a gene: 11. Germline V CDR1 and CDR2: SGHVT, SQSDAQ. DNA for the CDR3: TGTGCCAGCAGCCAAGAACGGGGACAGGGGCCGTACGAGCAGTACTTC. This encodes CASSQERGQGPYEQYF.

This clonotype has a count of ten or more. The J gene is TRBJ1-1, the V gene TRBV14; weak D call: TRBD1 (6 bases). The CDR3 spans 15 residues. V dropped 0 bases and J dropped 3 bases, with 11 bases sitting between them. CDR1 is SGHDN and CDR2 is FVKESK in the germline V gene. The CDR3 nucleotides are TGTGCCAGCAGCCAAGACAGGGGTTTCCACACTGAAGCTTTCTTT. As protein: CASSQDRGFHTEAFF.

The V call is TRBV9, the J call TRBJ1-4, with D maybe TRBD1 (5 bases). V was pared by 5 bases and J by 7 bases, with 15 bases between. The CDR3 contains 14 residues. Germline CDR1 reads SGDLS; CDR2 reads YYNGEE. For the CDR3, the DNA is TGTGCCAGCAGATGGGACTTGGGATTTGAAAAACTGTTTTTT. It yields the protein CASRWDLGFEKLFF.

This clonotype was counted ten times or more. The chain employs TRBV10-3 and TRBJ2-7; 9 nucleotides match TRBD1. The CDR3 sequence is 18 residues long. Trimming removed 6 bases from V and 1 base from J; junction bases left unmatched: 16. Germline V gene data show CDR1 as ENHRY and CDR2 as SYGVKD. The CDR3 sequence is CAIRISKLDRGVSYEQYF. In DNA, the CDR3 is TGTGCCATCAGGATCAGTAAGCTGGACAGGGGAGTATCCTACGAGCAGTACTTC.